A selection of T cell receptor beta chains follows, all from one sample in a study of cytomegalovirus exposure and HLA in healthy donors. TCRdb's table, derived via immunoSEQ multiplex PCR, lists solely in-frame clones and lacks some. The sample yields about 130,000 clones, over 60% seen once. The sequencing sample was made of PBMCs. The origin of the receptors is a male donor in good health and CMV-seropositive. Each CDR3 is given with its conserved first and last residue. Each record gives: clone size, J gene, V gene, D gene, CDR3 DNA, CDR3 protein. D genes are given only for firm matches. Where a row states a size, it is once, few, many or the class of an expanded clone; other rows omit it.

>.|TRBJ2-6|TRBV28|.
TGTGCCAGCAGAAAGTTACTACAGGGAATTCCTGGGGCCAACGTCCTGACTTTC
CASRKLLQGIPGANVLTF
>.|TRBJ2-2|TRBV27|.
TGTGCCAGCAGTGGGGCGGGGTCCGGGGAGCTGTTTTTT
CASSGAGSGELFF
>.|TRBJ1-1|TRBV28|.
TGTGCCAGCTGCCAACCGCGCGGCATGAACACTGAAGCTTTCTTT
CASCQPRGMNTEAFF
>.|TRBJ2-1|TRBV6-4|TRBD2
TGTGCCAGCAGTAAAACGGGACTAGCGGACTACAATGAGCAGTTCTTC
CASSKTGLADYNEQFF
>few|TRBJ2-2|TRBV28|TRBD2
TGTGCCAGCAGAGCGGGAGTGCCCGGGGAGCTGTTTTTT
CASRAGVPGELFF
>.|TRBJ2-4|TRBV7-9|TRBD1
TGTGCCAGCAGCCGGCAGGGGGCCGGGGCCAAAAACAGTCAGTACTTC
CASSRQGAGAKNSQYF
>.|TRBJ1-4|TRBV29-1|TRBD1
TGCAGCGTTTGGACAGGGGGGGAAAAACTGTTTTTT
CSVWTGGEKLFF
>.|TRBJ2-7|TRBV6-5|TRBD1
TGTGCCAGCAGTTACTCGGAAGACAGGGCCTCCTACGAGCAGTACTTC
CASSYSEDRASYEQYF
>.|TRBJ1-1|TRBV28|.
TGTGCCAGCAGCCTAGGTTTGGGAGCTTTCTTT
CASSLGLGAFF
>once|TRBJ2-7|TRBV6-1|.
TGTGCCAGCCGCCCTTATCCGGACACCCTCTACGAGCAGTACTTC
CASRPYPDTLYEQYF
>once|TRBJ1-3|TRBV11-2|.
TGTGCCAGCAGCTTAGGGGGGCGCGGAAACACCATATATTTT
CASSLGGRGNTIYF
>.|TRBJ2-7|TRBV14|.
TGTGCCAGCAGACACGCGGGGCTCCGGTCATCCGAGCAGTACTTC
CASRHAGLRSSEQYF
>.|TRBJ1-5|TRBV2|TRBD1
TGTGCCAGCAGGGGGACAGGGGGTAGCAATCAGCCCCAGCATTTT
CASRGTGGSNQPQHF
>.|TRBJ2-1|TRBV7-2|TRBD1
TGTGCCAGCAGCCGCAGGGACAGGGGAAATGAGCAGTTCTTC
CASSRRDRGNEQFF
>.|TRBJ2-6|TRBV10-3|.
TGTGCCGTCTTGGGGACAACTTCCAGCCCCTCTGGGGCCAACGTCCTGACTTTC
CAVLGTTSSPSGANVLTF
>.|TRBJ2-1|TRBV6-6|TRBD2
TGTGCCATAGGGACTAGCGGTATTAATGAGCAGTTCTTC
CAIGTSGINEQFF
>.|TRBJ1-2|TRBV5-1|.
TGCGCCAGCAGACCCGAGCCGAGGCAGGGTCACTATGGCTACACCTTC
CASRPEPRQGHYGYTF
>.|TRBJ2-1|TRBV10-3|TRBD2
TGTGCCATCAGGCCGAGGGAGGGCATCTACAATGAGCAGTTCTTC
CAIRPREGIYNEQFF
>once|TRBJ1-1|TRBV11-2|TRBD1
TGTGCCAGCAGCTCACAGGGGGGAGCTGAAGCTTTCTTT
CASSSQGGAEAFF
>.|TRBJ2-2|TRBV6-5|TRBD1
TGTGCCAGCAGTTGGACAGGGACGAACACCGGGGAGCTGTTTTTT
CASSWTGTNTGELFF
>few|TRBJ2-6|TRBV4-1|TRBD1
TGCGCCAGCAGCCAAGGTTCAGGGGGTACTGGGGCCAACGTCCTGACTTTC
CASSQGSGGTGANVLTF
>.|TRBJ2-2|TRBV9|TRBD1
TGTGCCAGCAGCGTAGACCCCCAGGGGGCGAACACCGGGGAGCTGTTTTTT
CASSVDPQGANTGELFF
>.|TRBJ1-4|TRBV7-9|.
TGTGCCACCCCCTTCAGAGACACGCCAGCAACTAATGAAAAACTGTTTTTT
CATPFRDTPATNEKLFF
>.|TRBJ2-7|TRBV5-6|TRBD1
TGTGCCAGCAGCGAGGGACAGGCCTACGAGCAGTACTTC
CASSEGQAYEQYF
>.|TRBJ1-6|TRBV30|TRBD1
TGTGCCTGGAGTGTGACAGGGGGCAATTCACCCCTCCACTTT
CAWSVTGGNSPLHF
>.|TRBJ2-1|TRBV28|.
TGTGCCAGCAGTCCCTGGACAGTGAATGAGCAGTTCTTC
CASSPWTVNEQFF
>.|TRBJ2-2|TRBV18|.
TGTGCCAGCTCACCACTAGCTGTGAACACCGGGGAGCTGTTTTTT
CASSPLAVNTGELFF
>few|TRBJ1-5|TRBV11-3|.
TGTGCCAGCAGCAGACAGAAGGGTAGTAGCAATCAGCCCCAGCATTTT
CASSRQKGSSNQPQHF
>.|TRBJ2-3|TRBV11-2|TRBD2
TGTGCCAGCAGCTTAGATCGTGGAAGCGGGGGGGGCACAGATACGCAGTATTTT
CASSLDRGSGGGTDTQYF
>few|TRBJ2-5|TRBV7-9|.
TGTGCCAGCAGCTCCCCGGGCCAAGAGACCCAGTACTTC
CASSSPGQETQYF
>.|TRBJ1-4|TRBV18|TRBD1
TGTGCCAGCTCACCCAGGGGGCGGACTAATGAAAAACTGTTTTTT
CASSPRGRTNEKLFF
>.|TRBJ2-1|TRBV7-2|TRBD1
TGTGCCAGCAGCTTAGCACAGGGGTCGCAGTTCTTC
CASSLAQGSQFF
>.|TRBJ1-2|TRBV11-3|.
TGTGCCAGCAGCTTAGGGGGGCGCGGCTACACCTTC
CASSLGGRGYTF
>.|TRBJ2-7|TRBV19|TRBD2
TGTGCCAGTAGTCCCCAGGCTAGCGGGAGCCACGAGCAGTACTTC
CASSPQASGSHEQYF
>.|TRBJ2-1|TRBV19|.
TGTGCCAGTAGTAGGGCCTCTTTGGAGCAGTTCTTC
CASSRASLEQFF
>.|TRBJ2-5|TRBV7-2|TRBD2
TGTGCCAGCAGCTCAGGGACTAGCGGGGTTGGGACCCAGTACTTC
CASSSGTSGVGTQYF
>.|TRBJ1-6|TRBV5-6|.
TGTGCCAGCAGCTTGGTGGGGGGGAGTTCCTATAATTCACCCCTCCACTTT
CASSLVGGSSYNSPLHF
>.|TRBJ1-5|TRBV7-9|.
TGTGCCAGCCCAACCCCGGTTAGCAATCAGCCCCAGCATTTT
CASPTPVSNQPQHF
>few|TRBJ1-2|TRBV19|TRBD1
TGTGCCAGTAGTATAGGGGAGGACAGGAACTATGGCTACACCTTC
CASSIGEDRNYGYTF
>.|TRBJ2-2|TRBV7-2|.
TGTGCCAGCAGCTTACAGTCCCGGGTCACCGGGGAGCTGTTTTTT
CASSLQSRVTGELFF
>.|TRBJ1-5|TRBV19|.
TGTGCCAGTAGCCCGTCCGGTCTCAATCAGCCCCAGCATTTT
CASSPSGLNQPQHF
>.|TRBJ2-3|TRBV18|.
TGTGCCAGCTCACCCCTATCGGGGGGCCGTGAAGATACGCAGTATTTT
CASSPLSGGREDTQYF
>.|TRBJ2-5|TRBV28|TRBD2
TGTGCCAGCAGTTCCCGGCGGGAGTTGGAGACCCAGTACTTC
CASSSRRELETQYF
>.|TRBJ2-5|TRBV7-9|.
TGTGCCAGCAGCTTGGAAGGCGGGGAGACCCAGTACTTC
CASSLEGGETQYF
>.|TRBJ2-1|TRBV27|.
TGTGCCAGCAGTCCGGGACTTTACAATGAGCAGTTCTTC
CASSPGLYNEQFF
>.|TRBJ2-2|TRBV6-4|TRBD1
TGTGCCAGCAGTGAGGGACAGCTGAACACCGGGGAGCTGTTTTTT
CASSEGQLNTGELFF
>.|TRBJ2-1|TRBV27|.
TGTGCCAGCAGTTTAGGGCGGGGGCCCTACAATGAGCAGTTCTTC
CASSLGRGPYNEQFF
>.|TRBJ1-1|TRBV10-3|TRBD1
TGTGCCATCAGCGGGGGTGAGGGGGCCTTCACTGAAGCTTTCTTT
CAISGGEGAFTEAFF
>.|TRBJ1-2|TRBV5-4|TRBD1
TGTGCCAGCAGCCCGGGACAGGGAGTTAACTATGGCTACACCTTC
CASSPGQGVNYGYTF
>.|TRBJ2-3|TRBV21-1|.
TGTGCCAGCAGCAAAGATATCAGGGGGAAGGATACGCAGTATTTT
CASSKDIRGKDTQYF
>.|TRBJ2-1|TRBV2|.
TGTGCCAGCAGTGAAGTTCCAGGGGAAGGGCAGTTCTTC
CASSEVPGEGQFF
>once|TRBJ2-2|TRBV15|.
TGTGCCACCAGCAGATCCGGGTTGGACACCGGGGAGCTGTTTTTT
CATSRSGLDTGELFF
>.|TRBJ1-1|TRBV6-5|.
TGTGCCAGCAGTTATCACTCCGCGGCCGACAGGTTTGAAGCTTTCTTT
CASSYHSAADRFEAFF
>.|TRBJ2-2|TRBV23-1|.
TGCGCCAGCGGCCACAGGGAGCCCACCGCGGGGGACACCGGGGAGCTGTTTTTT
CASGHREPTAGDTGELFF
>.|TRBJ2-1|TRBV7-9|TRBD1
TGTGCCAGCAGTCGTGGACAGGGGCATGAGCAGTTCTTC
CASSRGQGHEQFF
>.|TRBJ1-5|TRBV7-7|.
TGTGCCAGCAGCTTGGGGACTCCTCAGGCTCAGCCCCAGCATTTT
CASSLGTPQAQPQHF
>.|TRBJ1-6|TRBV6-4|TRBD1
TGTGCCAGCAGTGATGGGACAGGGGGCGATTCACCCCTCCACTTT
CASSDGTGGDSPLHF
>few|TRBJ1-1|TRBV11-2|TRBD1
TGTGCCAGCAGCTTAGCGGGACAGTGGGACACTGAAGCTTTCTTT
CASSLAGQWDTEAFF
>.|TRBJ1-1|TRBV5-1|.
TGCGCCAGCAGCTCCGAAGGAGGCGCGAACACTGAAGCTTTCTTT
CASSSEGGANTEAFF
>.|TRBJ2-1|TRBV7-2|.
TGTGCCAGCAGCTTCCTAACTGAGCAGTTCTTC
CASSFLTEQFF